A selection of T cell receptor beta chains follows, all from one sample in a study of memory CD4+ T cells and cytomegalovirus serostatus. Clones were read by immunoSEQ multiplex PCR, and TCRdb kept only the in-frame ones, dropping some. The sample records under 45,000 clones, 65% to 80% being singletons. The material sequenced was memory CD4+ T cells from blood. Source of these receptors: an adult in good health and CMV-seronegative. Both conserved end residues are part of each CDR3. Fields, in order: J gene, V gene, D gene, clone size, CDR3 DNA, CDR3 protein. The D gene is left open where the match is weak. Not all rows give a size; the values are once, few, many and, for expanded clones, a class.

j_call: TRBJ2-1; v_call: TRBV9; d_call: TRBD2; clone_size: .; cdr3_nt: TGTGCCAGCAGTACAATCCAAGCGGGGATCGGGGCTACGAGGAATGAGCAGTTCTTC; cdr3_aa: CASSTIQAGIGATRNEQFF
j_call: TRBJ1-1; v_call: TRBV7-2; d_call: .; clone_size: once; cdr3_nt: TGTGCCAGCAGCTTCGGGCCCTCCAACACTGAAGCTTTCTTT; cdr3_aa: CASSFGPSNTEAFF
j_call: TRBJ1-4; v_call: TRBV6-5; d_call: .; clone_size: once; cdr3_nt: TGTGCCAGCAGTTACCGGTCGGATGAAAAACTGTTTTTT; cdr3_aa: CASSYRSDEKLFF
j_call: TRBJ2-7; v_call: TRBV25-1; d_call: .; clone_size: once; cdr3_nt: TGTGCCAGTAGCAGTGGACGAACCCTCCACGAGCAGTACTTC; cdr3_aa: CASSSGRTLHEQYF
j_call: TRBJ2-3; v_call: TRBV11-3; d_call: TRBD2; clone_size: .; cdr3_nt: TGTGCCAGCAGCTTAGGCGGGGGGCGAGATACGCAGTATTTT; cdr3_aa: CASSLGGGRDTQYF
j_call: TRBJ1-1; v_call: TRBV6-6; d_call: .; clone_size: .; cdr3_nt: TGTGCCAGCAGTTACTCGAACAGGTTGAACACTGAAGCTTTCTTT; cdr3_aa: CASSYSNRLNTEAFF
j_call: TRBJ1-1; v_call: TRBV6-5; d_call: TRBD1; clone_size: .; cdr3_nt: TGTGCCAGCAGCCAGGACAGGGTTGGCACTGAAGCTTTCTTT; cdr3_aa: CASSQDRVGTEAFF
j_call: TRBJ1-5; v_call: TRBV30; d_call: .; clone_size: .; cdr3_nt: TGTGCCTGGACCCCAGACGGATCCTTTTTGGGGGCCCAGCATTTT; cdr3_aa: CAWTPDGSFLGAQHF
j_call: TRBJ2-1; v_call: TRBV5-4; d_call: TRBD2; clone_size: .; cdr3_nt: TGTGCCAGCACCCGGAGCGGGGGTGCATACAATGAGCAGTTCTTC; cdr3_aa: CASTRSGGAYNEQFF
j_call: TRBJ2-5; v_call: TRBV11-3; d_call: .; clone_size: few; cdr3_nt: TGTGCCAGCAGCCCGACCGCTCAAGAGACCCAGTACTTC; cdr3_aa: CASSPTAQETQYF
j_call: TRBJ1-1; v_call: TRBV15; d_call: .; clone_size: .; cdr3_nt: TGTGCCACCAGCTCCGGGACCCGATACGCTGAAGCTTTCTTT; cdr3_aa: CATSSGTRYAEAFF
j_call: TRBJ2-4; v_call: TRBV5-1; d_call: TRBD1; clone_size: .; cdr3_nt: TGCGCCAGCAGCACCGCCGGGACAGGGGGTACCAAAAACATTCAGTACTTC; cdr3_aa: CASSTAGTGGTKNIQYF
j_call: TRBJ1-4; v_call: TRBV2; d_call: .; clone_size: .; cdr3_nt: TGTGCCAGCAGTCTCCGCGTTGAAAAACTGTTTTTT; cdr3_aa: CASSLRVEKLFF
j_call: TRBJ2-1; v_call: TRBV29-1; d_call: .; clone_size: .; cdr3_nt: TGCAGCTCCCACGGATTGGGGTTATACAATGAGCAGTTCTTC; cdr3_aa: CSSHGLGLYNEQFF
j_call: TRBJ2-5; v_call: TRBV4-1; d_call: TRBD1; clone_size: .; cdr3_nt: TGCGCCAGCAGCCAAGATCCGGACAGGGTTCAAGTGACCCAGTACTTC; cdr3_aa: CASSQDPDRVQVTQYF
j_call: TRBJ1-2; v_call: TRBV11-2; d_call: TRBD1; clone_size: .; cdr3_nt: TGTGCCAGCAGCCCGAGGACAGGGGACGGCTACACCTTC; cdr3_aa: CASSPRTGDGYTF
j_call: TRBJ2-1; v_call: TRBV18; d_call: TRBD2; clone_size: .; cdr3_nt: TGTGCCAGCTCACGAAGCACTAGCGGGGGAACCGTTTTTACTCAGTTCTTC; cdr3_aa: CASSRSTSGGTVFTQFF
j_call: TRBJ2-1; v_call: TRBV6-5; d_call: TRBD2; clone_size: .; cdr3_nt: TGTGCCAGCAGTTTTCAACTAGCGGGGGGGTACGATGAGCAGTTCTTC; cdr3_aa: CASSFQLAGGYDEQFF
j_call: TRBJ2-3; v_call: TRBV6-5; d_call: .; clone_size: .; cdr3_nt: TGTGCCAGCAGCCGGGACTCCCTGGATACGCAGTATTTT; cdr3_aa: CASSRDSLDTQYF
j_call: TRBJ2-7; v_call: TRBV28; d_call: .; clone_size: .; cdr3_nt: TGTGCCAGCAGTTTCTTCCGGGGAGGCTACGAGCAGTACTTC; cdr3_aa: CASSFFRGGYEQYF